Sequencing of this T cell receptor beta chain was carried out in a study of T cell changes during pregnancy in multiple sclerosis. Profiled with immunoSEQ multiplex PCR; TCRdb holds only in-frame clones, not every one. Of about 77,000 clones listed, around 89% were seen once; the top ten hold less than 2.5%. Germline-derived CDR1 and CDR2 are GTSNPN and SVGIG (reference sequence). The ends lost 3 bases at V and 6 bases at J; junction bases unmatched: 7. CDR3 size: 14 residues. The receptor comes from a female donor with multiple sclerosis, enrolled in a pregnancy study. The sequencing used peripheral blood, collected before pregnancy. The V and J genes are TRBV30 and TRBJ1-5, with 8 positions matching TRBD1. This CDR3 reads CAWRATGGGQPQHF. The CDR3 DNA is TGTGCCTGGAGGGCTACAGGGGGAGGTCAGCCCCAGCATTTT.